This passage covers 24 T cell receptor beta chains from one sample sequenced in a study of T-cell memory formation after mild COVID-19. TCRdb used MiXCR to reprocess the 5' RACE reads, holding one entry per CDR3 protein. The sample has 250,000 or so distinct CDR3 sequences; about a sixth are singletons. The sample comprised PBMCs or a T cell subset sorted from them (not recorded which). These receptors all come from a man aged 18 to 30 who had mild COVID-19 (a few samples of this study predate the infection). Cell type and time point are not known.

This clonotype was seen only a few times. This chain links TRBV5-8 with TRBJ2-2; the match to TRBD1 covers 8 bases. The junction had 6 bases not matched to a gene; V was cut back by 7 bases and J by 4 bases. The germline V gene encodes CDR1 SGHTS and CDR2 YDEGEE. This CDR3 is built from 14 residues. CDR3 in DNA: TGTGCCAGCCAAGGACAGGGAGGCACCGGGGAGCTGTTTTTT. The encoded protein is CASQGQGGTGELFF.

The CDR3 DNA follows: TGTGCCAGCAGGCGGAATTCACCCCTCCACTTT. Translation gives CASRRNSPLHF. The V gene is TRBV6-1, the J gene TRBJ1-6; D is unclear. The germline V gene has CDR1 MNHNS and CDR2 SASEGT. This CDR3 is built from 11 residues. Trimming shortened V by 6 bases and J by 7 bases, and 4 bases separated the two germline ends.

The V gene is TRBV6-5, the J gene TRBJ2-5, with D maybe TRBD1 (6 bases). CDR1 is MNHEY, CDR2 SVGAGI, per germline. V lost 1 base, J lost 4 bases, and 13 bases lay in between. The CDR3 spans 15 residues. The CDR3 protein is CASSYWGHRRETQYF. The CDR3 DNA sequence: TGTGCCAGCAGTTACTGGGGGCACAGGAGAGAGACCCAGTACTTC.

This clonotype was observed many times. V is TRBV12-3 or TRBV12-4 and J is TRBJ2-1; D not certain. The germline V and J ends were trimmed by 3 bases and 6 bases, with 6 bases remaining between them. The CDR3 extends over 12 amino acids. DNA of the CDR3: TGTGCCAGCAGTTTTTTGGGCAATGAGCAGTTCTTC. Protein product: CASSFLGNEQFF.

The rearrangement links TRBV4-1 to TRBJ1-2; maybe TRBD1 (5 bases). Germline lookup yields CDR1 MGHRA and CDR2 YSYEKL. V was cut by 5 bases and J by 5 bases, with 12 bases left in between. This CDR3 spans 13 amino acids. The CDR3 loop reads CASSSGPRYGYTF. CDR3 nucleotide sequence: TGCGCCAGCAGCTCGGGACCGCGATATGGCTACACCTTC.

The chain combines TRBV12-3 or TRBV12-4 with TRBJ1-1; D is undetermined. The CDR3 sequence is 13 residues long. V was pared by 7 bases and J by 5 bases, with 14 bases between. CDR3 protein: CASKLAGRTEAFF. In DNA, the CDR3 is TGTGCCAGCAAACTCGCGGGTAGGACTGAAGCTTTCTTT.

This clonotype was found a few times. V gene TRBV5-6 combines with J gene TRBJ2-5, with 7 bases matching TRBD2. Per germline, CDR1 SGHDT and CDR2 YYEEEE. This CDR3 comprises 16 residues. J gave up 7 bases and V 0 bases, and 12 bases lay outside the gene matches. The CDR3 loop reads CASSLGLAEPGGTQYF. In DNA form, the CDR3 reads TGTGCCAGCAGCTTGGGGCTAGCGGAACCGGGGGGGACCCAGTACTTC.

The CDR3 spells CASSQGGGGVWGYTF. Written as DNA, the CDR3 is TGCGCCAGCAGCCAAGGAGGTGGAGGTGTGTGGGGCTACACCTTC. V gene TRBV4-1 combines with J gene TRBJ1-2; D not resolved. The CDR3 is made up of 15 amino acids. Trimming removed 1 base from V and 8 bases from J, with 17 bases in between. Looked up from germline, CDR1 is MGHRA and CDR2 is YSYEKL.

This chain connects TRBV11-3 to TRBJ2-1, with 7 bases that match TRBD1. This CDR3 is 14 amino acids long. The germline CDR1 and CDR2 sequences are SGHNT and YENEEA. The ends lost 5 bases at V and 6 bases at J; junction bases unmatched: 7. This CDR3 is CASSLRDSGNEQFF. The CDR3 DNA reads TGTGCCAGCAGCCTCCGGGACAGTGGCAATGAGCAGTTCTTC.

The chain links TRBV6-1 to TRBJ2-3; no firm D call. This CDR3 region has 12 residues. Germline V lookup: CDR1 MNHNS, CDR2 SASEGT. Trimming took off 6 bases at V and 7 bases at J, with 11 bases between the two ends. DNA for the CDR3: TGTGCCAGCAGCATGGACGGCTATACGCAGTATTTT. Translation: CASSMDGYTQYF.

The chain combines TRBV6-5 with TRBJ1-5, with 10 bases aligning to TRBD1. This CDR3 is 14 amino acids long. Germline values: CDR1 MNHEY, CDR2 SVGAGI. V shed 5 bases and J 5 bases; nucleotides not matched to a gene: 3. The CDR3: CASSLTGGHQPQHF. CDR3 DNA sequence: TGTGCCAGCAGTCTGACAGGGGGCCATCAGCCCCAGCATTTT.

V usage is TRBV7-9 and J usage is TRBJ2-7; no clear D gene. Germline lookup yields CDR1 SEHNR and CDR2 FQNEAQ (reference sequence). The CDR3 extends over 13 amino acids. Trimming took 5 bases from V and 5 from J, leaving 13 bases between them. Here the CDR3 reads CASSPPGGDEQYF. Here the CDR3 DNA reads TGTGCCAGCAGCCCTCCAGGTGGCGACGAGCAGTACTTC.

On this clonotype: This clone may be a read error of a much larger clone one base away. The genes are TRBV10-3 and TRBJ2-3, with 11 bases lining up with TRBD2. The trim removed 10 bases at V and 2 bases at J, leaving 5 bases unmatched. This CDR3 region has 14 residues. Germline V CDR1 and CDR2: ENHRY, SYGVKD. CDR3 residues: CATRLAGPTDTQYF. The CDR3 DNA sequence: TGTGCCACCAGACTAGCGGGACCCACAGATACGCAGTATTTT.

This clonotype has only a few counts. This sequence joins TRBV2 and TRBJ2-2, with D perhaps matching TRBD1 (5 bases). Trimming left V 3 bases short and J 12 bases short, with 11 bases between. CDR3 size: 12 residues. Germline V CDR1 and CDR2: SNHLY, FYNNEI. CDR3 sequence (DNA): TGTGCCAGCAGTGAGACTGTGGGGCAGCTGTTTTTT. This translates into CASSETVGQLFF. Variable domain in full (rest from reference TRBV2 and TRBJ2-2): EPEVTQTPSHQVTQMGQEVILRCVPISNHLYFYWYRQILGQKVEFLVSFYNNEISEKSEIFDDQFSVERPDGSNFTLKIRSTKLEDSAMYFCASSETVGQLFFGEGSRLTVL.

The rearrangement links TRBV18 to TRBJ2-5; D perhaps matches TRBD1 (5 bases). Germline assignment: CDR1 KGHSH and CDR2 LQKENI. This CDR3 is built from 14 residues. V was trimmed by 4 bases and J by 1 base, leaving 10 bases between them. The CDR3 region has the DNA TGTGCCAGCTCACACAAGGGGATCCAAGAGACCCAGTACTTC. Its translation is CASSHKGIQETQYF.

This sequence joins TRBV27 and TRBJ1-5, with 7 bases matching TRBD1. Germline assignment: CDR1 MNHEY and CDR2 SMNVEV (reference sequence). V shed 4 bases, J shed 0 bases, and the junction held 6 bases outside the gene matches. The CDR3 covers 16 residues. The CDR3 reads CASSSTTGYSNQPQHF. CDR3 DNA: TGTGCCAGCAGTTCTACGACAGGGTATAGCAATCAGCCCCAGCATTTT.

The rearrangement links TRBV4-2 to TRBJ1-2; tentative D call: TRBD1 (5 bases). CDR1 and CDR2 (germline): LGHNA, YNFKEQ. The CDR3 is 13 residues long. Trimming stripped 2 bases from V and 4 bases from J, with 8 bases between. CDR3 protein: CASSQTGVYGYTF. DNA of the CDR3: TGTGCCAGCAGCCAAACAGGCGTCTATGGCTACACCTTC.

The chain employs TRBV15 and TRBJ1-5, with TRBD1 matching over 7 bases. Trimming removed 1 base from V and 5 bases from J; junction bases left unmatched: 5. The CDR3 extends over 15 amino acids. CDR1 and CDR2 (germline): LNHNV, YYDKDF (reference sequence). This chain's CDR3 is CATSRGQGRDQPQHF. Written as DNA, the CDR3 is TGTGCCACCAGCAGAGGACAGGGCAGGGATCAGCCCCAGCATTTT.

This clonotype was counted many times. The rearrangement uses TRBV4-3 and TRBJ2-5; 13 bases match TRBD2. The CDR3 has 16 amino acids. After removal of 3 bases from V and 5 bases from J, the junction contained 6 bases not matched to a gene. Germline lookup yields CDR1 LGHNA and CDR2 YSLEER. The CDR3 loop is CASSHGLAGAGETQYF. The CDR3 coding sequence is TGCGCCAGCAGCCATGGACTAGCGGGGGCAGGGGAGACCCAGTACTTC.

The chain links TRBV24-1 to TRBJ2-7, with TRBD2 matching over 8 bases. Germline-derived CDR1 and CDR2 are KGHDR and SFDVKD. This CDR3 is built from 14 residues. V dropped 3 bases and J dropped 5; count of bases not matched to a gene: 5. The CDR3 DNA sequence: TGTGCCACCAGTGATCCCCGGGAGGGGCACGAGCAGTACTTC. Encoded protein: CATSDPREGHEQYF.

The chain combines TRBV27 with TRBJ2-5, with TRBD2 as a possible D gene (5 bases). From germline, CDR1 is MNHEY and CDR2 SMNVEV (reference sequence). The V end lost 4 bases, the J end lost 3 bases, and 9 bases lay between the germline ends. The CDR3 runs 13 residues. The CDR3 is CASSSDFEETQYF. The CDR3 nucleotides are TGTGCCAGCAGTTCGGACTTCGAAGAGACCCAGTACTTC.

The chain joins TRBV7-2 to TRBJ1-5, with D perhaps TRBD1 (6 bases). Germline loops: CDR1 SGHTA, CDR2 FQGNSA. The CDR3 runs 15 residues. V was cut by 7 bases and J by 0 bases, with 13 bases left in between. For the CDR3, the DNA is TGTGCCAGCACCCCGGGGGCTAATAGCAATCAGCCCCAGCATTTT. Residues: CASTPGANSNQPQHF. Drawing the rest from reference TRBV7-2 and TRBJ1-5, the complete variable domain is GAGVSQSPSNKVTEKGKDVELRCDPISGHTALYWYRQSLGQGLEFLIYFQGNSAPDKSGLPSDRFSAERTGGSVSTLTIQRTQQEDSAVYLCASTPGANSNQPQHFGDGTRLSIL.

In its sample, this clonotype was seen a few times. The rearrangement uses TRBV7-2 and TRBJ1-2; D unclear. The CDR3 runs 14 residues. The ends were cut back, 7 bases at V and 2 bases at J, with 14 bases in the middle. Germline CDR1 is SGHTA and CDR2 is FQGNSA. CDR3 nucleotides: TGTGCCAGCACTGCATGGGCTGGCAACTATGGCTACACCTTC. Translation gives CASTAWAGNYGYTF.

This clonotype was counted between two and nine times. The chain couples TRBV29-1 to TRBJ1-2, with 7 bases lining up with TRBD1. The V segment lost 6 bases and the J segment 1 base; nucleotides outside the gene matches: 8. The germline V gene has CDR1 SQVTM and CDR2 ANQGSEA. The CDR3 length is 14 residues. This chain's CDR3 is CSVGGTALNYGYTF. The CDR3 nucleotides read TGCAGCGTCGGGGGGACAGCACTTAACTATGGCTACACCTTC.